This entry is about one T cell receptor (beta chain). Its matching antigen is unknown. This sample is part of a study of cytomegalovirus exposure and HLA in healthy donors. General observations from the study: As immune exposure information, only CMV serostatus was available. TCR beta V- and J-gene trimming, according to a later analysis, was linked to a missense DCLRE1C variant.

13 Jbeta primers and 60 Vbeta primers were used for the PCR. Using immunoSEQ multiplex PCR, the repertoire was profiled, and TCRdb retains in-frame clones only, with some absent. The sample has about 220,000 clones; approximately 88% are singletons. Per germline, CDR1 SGHVS and CDR2 FNYEAQ. The CDR3 runs to 13 residues. J was trimmed by 6 bases and V by 8 bases; bases with no gene match: 9. The V and J genes are TRBV7-6 and TRBJ1-2; 7 bases align to TRBD1. Sequenced material: PBMCs. The TCR comes from a boy aged 2 to 10 in good health and CMV-seronegative. The CDR3, as DNA: TGTGCCAGCGGAGAGGGAACAGGGGATGGCTACACCTTC. It is translated as CASGEGTGDGYTF.